This entry lists 16 T cell receptor beta chains sequenced from one sample in a study of T cell responses to AZD1222 COVID-19 vaccine. Clones were sequenced by immunoSEQ multiplex PCR, and TCRdb holds only the in-frame ones, with some missing. In the table there are approximately 140,000 clones, under 95% of which are singletons. The specimen comprised peripheral blood, sampled on day 0 of AZD1222 vaccination. These receptors were obtained from an adult in good health.

The rearrangement links TRBV12-3 or TRBV12-4 to TRBJ1-1, with 7 positions matching TRBD1. V trimming: 7 bases; J trimming: 3 bases; junction bases outside the gene matches: 5. The CDR3 runs to 13 residues. As DNA, the CDR3 is TGTGCCAGCAACGACAGGGTAGACACTGAAGCTTTCTTT. This codes for CASNDRVDTEAFF.

J is TRBJ1-6 and V is TRBV6-5; D unclear. Trimming shortened V by 7 bases and J by 8 bases, and 12 bases separated the two germline ends. The V gene's germline CDR1 is MNHEY and CDR2 SVGAGI. This CDR3 has 13 amino acids. The CDR3, as DNA: TGTGCCAGCACTCTATTTACTGATTCACCCCTCCACTTT. Protein product: CASTLFTDSPLHF.

The CDR3 bases are TGTGCCAGCAGCCCGGTCGGGGGAACGGGCTATAATTCACCCCTCCACTTT. It yields the protein CASSPVGGTGYNSPLHF. The chain employs TRBV3-1 (or the pseudogene TRBV3-2) and TRBJ1-6; perhaps TRBD1 as D (5 bases). The germline V gene encodes CDR1 LGHDT and CDR2 YNNKEL (reference sequence). CDR3 size: 17 residues. The V end lost 4 bases, the J end lost 3 bases, and 16 bases lay between the germline ends.

The chain couples TRBV29-1 to TRBJ2-7, with D possibly TRBD1 on 5 matching bases. Germline loops: CDR1 SQVTM, CDR2 ANQGSEA. The CDR3 has 12 amino acids. CDR3 sequence reads: CTLAWGSDEQYF. The DNA for the CDR3 is TGCACCTTGGCGTGGGGCTCGGACGAGCAGTACTTC.

This chain uses TRBV30 with TRBJ1-2; unclear D gene. In germline, CDR1 is GTSNPN, CDR2 SVGIG (reference sequence). Between the trimmed V and J ends, which lost 5 bases and 4 bases, there was a span of 20 bases. This CDR3 region has 15 residues. CDR3 DNA: TGTGCCTGGTCCGGACGAGATGTTCGGATCTATGGCTACACCTTC. It translates to CAWSGRDVRIYGYTF.

The chain recombines TRBV7-8 with TRBJ1-2; TRBD1 agrees at 7 bases. The CDR3 has 16 amino acids. Germline trimming cut 1 base from V and 0 bases from J; bases unmatched to any gene: 5. CDR1 is SGHVS and CDR2 is FQNEAQ in the germline V gene. The CDR3 DNA reads TGTGCCAGCAGCTTAGGAGGACAGGCCGCTAACTATGGCTACACCTTC. It encodes CASSLGGQAANYGYTF.

V and J are TRBV6-2 or TRBV6-3 and TRBJ2-7; TRBD2 is a possible D gene (6 bases). Germline V lookup: CDR1 MNHEY, CDR2 SVGEGT. The germline V and J ends were trimmed by 5 bases and 0 bases, with 8 bases remaining between them. The CDR3 is made up of 13 amino acids. The CDR3 protein is CASSRGDSYEQYF. The CDR3 bases are TGTGCCAGCAGTCGCGGGGACTCCTACGAGCAGTACTTC.

The CDR3 DNA sequence: TGTGCCTGGAGTGAGACAGGGGCTGGAAACACCATATATTTT. Protein sequence: CAWSETGAGNTIYF. V gene TRBV30 combines with J gene TRBJ1-3; 8 positions match TRBD1. CDR1 GTSNPN and CDR2 SVGIG come from the germline V gene (reference sequence). V gave up 1 base and J gave up 2 bases; unmatched junction bases: 1. This CDR3 has 14 residues.

The V call is TRBV27, the J call TRBJ1-2; tentative D call: TRBD1 (5 bases). CDR3 size: 19 residues. Between the trimmed V and J ends, which lost 5 bases and 1 base, there was a span of 26 bases. Germline-derived CDR1 and CDR2 are MNHEY and SMNVEV (reference sequence). The CDR3 bases are TGTGCCAGCAGTCTTATCGGTGGGGGGTGGACGTACAGTAACTATGGCTACACCTTC. This sequence encodes CASSLIGGGWTYSNYGYTF.

The CDR3 is CASSQESGTASSYGYTF. The CDR3 DNA reads TGTGCCAGCAGCCAAGAGAGTGGGACAGCCTCTAGCTATGGCTACACCTTC. The rearrangement uses TRBV3-1 (or the pseudogene TRBV3-2) and TRBJ1-2; TRBD1 aligns across 7 bases. This CDR3 is 17 amino acids long. The germline V gene has CDR1 LGHDT and CDR2 YNNKEL (reference sequence). The V gene end was trimmed by 0 bases and the J gene end by 4 bases; junction bases not matched to a gene: 11.

J is TRBJ1-1 and V is TRBV30; TRBD1 matches 7 bases. The CDR3 has 13 residues. Germline V lookup: CDR1 GTSNPN, CDR2 SVGIG (reference sequence). Unmatched junction bases numbered 7, after V lost 5 bases and J lost 4 bases. CDR3 loop: CAWGTVRGTEAFF. The DNA of the CDR3 is TGTGCCTGGGGGACAGTTCGGGGCACTGAAGCTTTCTTT.

The chain carries TRBV29-1 and TRBJ1-3; no firm D call. Germline CDR1 is SQVTM and CDR2 is ANQGSEA. The CDR3 is 11 amino acids. V gave up 4 bases and J gave up 6 bases, with 7 bases separating them. The CDR3 nucleotides are TGCAGCGTTGCACACGAAAACACCATATATTTT. It is translated as CSVAHENTIYF.

In this sample, this clone turned up once. The chain links TRBV30 to TRBJ1-1; maybe TRBD1 (5 bases). CDR1 and CDR2 from the germline V gene are GTSNPN and SVGIG (reference sequence). The CDR3 runs to 14 residues. V was shortened by 3 bases and J by 5 bases, with 16 bases between the two germline ends. CDR3 sequence reads: CAWRPPGGKTEAFF. As DNA, the CDR3 is TGTGCCTGGAGACCTCCGGGGGGAAAGACTGAAGCTTTCTTT.

The rearrangement joins TRBV5-4 to TRBJ2-1, with D unresolved. This CDR3 has 18 amino acids. Germline CDR1 reads SGHNT; CDR2 reads YYREEE (reference sequence). V was cut by 0 bases and J by 4 bases, with 20 bases left in between. The CDR3 bases are TGTGCCAGCAGCTTGGATGGGGTAGGCGCCCCGGTTTACAATGAGCAGTTCTTC. Protein product: CASSLDGVGAPVYNEQFF.

The chain couples TRBV5-1 to TRBJ2-7; 7 bases match TRBD2. Germline-derived CDR1 and CDR2 are SGHRS and YFSETQ. This CDR3 region has 15 residues. J lost 2 bases, V lost 7 bases, and 12 bases had no gene match. In DNA form, the CDR3 reads TGCGCCAGCGGCTCCAAAACTAGCGCCACCTACGAGCAGTACTTC. Its translation is CASGSKTSATYEQYF.

This chain links TRBV27 with TRBJ2-7; D remains ambiguous. Germline values: CDR1 MNHEY, CDR2 SMNVEV (reference sequence). The V end was cut by 3 bases, the J end by 3 bases, with 3 bases between. The CDR3 totals 11 residues. The CDR3 region is CASSLGYEQYF. In DNA, the CDR3 is TGTGCCAGCAGTTTGGGCTACGAGCAGTACTTC.